This TCR beta chain appears in the sequencing data of a study of CD8+ T cells in alopecia areata. Study-level findings and limits: Affected scalp, especially in alopecia totalis/universalis, had a higher clonality than normal scalp did. Many expanded lesional clones persisted in scalp and blood during tofacitinib treatment.

This clone came up a few times. Its antigen is as yet unknown. Documented treatment: oral pan-JAK inhibitor, 5-10 mg twice daily. This CDR3 spans 14 amino acids. Germline CDR1 is SGHRS and CDR2 is YFSETQ. The V gene end was trimmed by 4 bases and the J gene end by 5 bases; junction bases not matched to a gene: 6. cDNA serving as the sequencing template came from extracted, reverse transcribed RNA. TCRdb's table, derived via immunoSEQ multiplex PCR, lists solely in-frame clones and lacks some. The data show a few hundred thousand clones, roughly two fifths seen once. The clonotype comes from a human donor with alopecia areata. The chain recombines TRBV5-1 with TRBJ1-5; 7 bases map to TRBD1. The source was CD4+ T cells sorted from blood, collected between weeks 30 and 35, from a patient treated with tofacitinib. This CDR3 reads CASSPTGWDQPQHF. The CDR3, as DNA: TGCGCCAGCAGCCCGACAGGGTGGGATCAGCCCCAGCATTTT.